This TCR beta chain was recovered during a study of T cells after yellow fever vaccination (dated by TCRdb to the late 2010s). About the full investigation: The SMART-Seq v4 Ultra Low Input RNA kit was used to prepare libraries from fractions with low cell numbers. To follow T-cell clones before and after both primary and booster YFV17D yellow fever vaccination, bulk TCR alpha and beta repertoires underwent longitudinal sequencing. The cohort comprised two healthy male donors, one aged 18 to 30 and one aged 30 to 40 years. Blood was drawn at multiple timepoints before and after primary and secondary immunization, with bulk PBMC replicates and cell subsets isolated.

This clonotype was observed a handful of times. The specificity of this receptor is unknown. No base-level quality is on record; no much larger clone is a single base apart. Findings and caveats that apply to the study as a whole: A small share of clonotypes occurred in both CD4 and CD8 compartments, likely arising from convergent recombination. The secondary T-cell response was found to be weaker but faster than the primary response, with a peak reached on day 5 rather than on day 15. Most clones expanded after primary vaccination were re-detected after the booster (96% of CD4 and roughly 85% of CD8), suggesting broad memory maintenance. Because the study included only two donors, the extent to which the findings can be generalized is limited. Computational filtering was needed because FACS-sorted repertoires could contain abundant contaminating clonotypes from the bulk population.

Data came from an Illumina NovaSeq 6000. TCR cDNA was made using 5'RACE template switching, a step that added a universal primer site and unique molecular identifiers. cDNA synthesis was primed from both the TCR alpha and TCR beta constant segments. Library amplification used two PCR steps, and the second PCR step added sample barcodes and sequencing adapters. Sequencing of libraries was done on Illumina HiSeq 2500 (2x100 bp) or NovaSeq (2x150 bp). The source study handled its data this way. MIGEC was used to demultiplex reads and collapse the reads into UMI consensus sequences, and MiXCR was used for V(D)J alignment. Using edgeR on replicate PBMC samples, clonotypes were called vaccine-responding if FDR was below 0.01 and the log2 fold change was above 5 up to day 15. Each bulk clonotype was labeled CD4 or CD8 based on which sequenced repertoire, CD4 or CD8, contained the clonotype at higher abundance. Clones were called with MiXCR by TCRdb after fastp trimmed the public reads at Q25, and only in-frame beta chains were retained. Records with the same CDR3 protein are collapsed into one entry carrying the most frequent genes and DNA. These V and J calls are TCRdb output, not the study's own analysis. This sample is represented by about 320,000 distinct CDR3 sequences; about 10% of them were singletons. The ten top clones hold 3% to 3.5% of the sample.

V is cut by 1 base and J by 4 bases, and the space between the germline ends is 7 bases. From the cysteine through the phenylalanine, the CDR3 covers 13 amino acids. CDR3 DNA is the only sequence kept; it has 39 bases, read in frame from the first base. This specimen's treatment or condition label, per the study, means: live attenuated yellow fever vaccine strain. PBMCs were isolated from peripheral blood using a standard Ficoll-Paque protocol. Dynabeads CD4 and CD8 positive selection kits were used to isolate the CD4 and CD8 T-cell fractions. RNA was extracted with TriZol from bulk PBMCs, CD4 and CD8 fractions, and dextramer-positive and dextramer-negative fractions.

The sample consisted of CD4+ T cells sorted from PBMCs, taken 45 days after the yellow fever booster vaccination. The chain was built from TRBV12-3 or TRBV12-4 and TRBJ1-2, with the D gene uncertain. The sequence was collected from a man aged 18 to 29 who received the YFV17D yellow fever vaccine. The CDR3 protein sequence reads: CASSLGRAYGYTF. At the DNA level, the sequence is TGTGCCAGCAGTTTAGGGAGAGCCTATGGCTACACCTTC.